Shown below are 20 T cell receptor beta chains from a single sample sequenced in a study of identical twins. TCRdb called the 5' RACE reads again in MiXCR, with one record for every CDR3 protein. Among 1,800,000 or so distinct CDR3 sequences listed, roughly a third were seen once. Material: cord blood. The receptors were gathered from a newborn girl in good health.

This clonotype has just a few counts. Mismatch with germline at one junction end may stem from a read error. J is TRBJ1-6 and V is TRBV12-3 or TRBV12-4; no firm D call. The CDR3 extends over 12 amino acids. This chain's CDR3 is CASSFRGSPPHF. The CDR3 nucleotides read TGTGCCAGCAGTTTTCGTGGTTCACCCCCCCACTTT.

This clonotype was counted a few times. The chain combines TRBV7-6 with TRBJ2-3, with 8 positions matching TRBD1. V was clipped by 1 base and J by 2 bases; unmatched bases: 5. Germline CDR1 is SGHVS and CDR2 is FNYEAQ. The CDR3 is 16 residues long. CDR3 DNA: TGTGCCAGCAGCTTAGGGACAGGGCCTTACACAGATACGCAGTATTTT. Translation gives CASSLGTGPYTDTQYF.

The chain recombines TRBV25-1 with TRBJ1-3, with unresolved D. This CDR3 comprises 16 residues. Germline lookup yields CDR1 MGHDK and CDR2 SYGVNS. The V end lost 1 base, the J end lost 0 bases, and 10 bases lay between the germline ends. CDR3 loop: CASSELQHSSGNTIYF. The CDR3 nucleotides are TGTGCCAGCAGTGAATTACAACACAGCTCTGGAAACACCATATATTTT. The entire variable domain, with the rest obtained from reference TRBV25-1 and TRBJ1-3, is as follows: EADIYQTPRYLVIGTGKKITLECSQTMGHDKMYWYQQDPGMELHLIHYSYGVNSTEKGDLSSESTVSRIRTEHFPLTLESARPSHTSQYLCASSELQHSSGNTIYFGEGSWLTVV.

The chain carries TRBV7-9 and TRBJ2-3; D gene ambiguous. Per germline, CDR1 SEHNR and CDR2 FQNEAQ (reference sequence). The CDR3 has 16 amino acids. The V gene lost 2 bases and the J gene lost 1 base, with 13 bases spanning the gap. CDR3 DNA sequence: TGTGCCAGCAGCTTAAGTGAGAGTGGAGGCACAGATACGCAGTATTTT. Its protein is CASSLSESGGTDTQYF.

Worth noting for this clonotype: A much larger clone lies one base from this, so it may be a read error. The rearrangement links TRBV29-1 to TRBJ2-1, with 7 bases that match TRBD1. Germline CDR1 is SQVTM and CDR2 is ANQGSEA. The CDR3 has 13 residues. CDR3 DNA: TGCAACGCCTCGCCAGGGGGATACAATGAGCAGTTCTTC. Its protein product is CNASPGGYNEQFF.

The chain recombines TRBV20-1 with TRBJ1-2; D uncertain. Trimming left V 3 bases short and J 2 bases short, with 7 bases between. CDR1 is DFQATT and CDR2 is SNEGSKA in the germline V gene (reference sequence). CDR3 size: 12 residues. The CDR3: CSASPMNYGYTF. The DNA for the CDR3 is TGCAGTGCTAGCCCCATGAACTATGGCTACACCTTC.

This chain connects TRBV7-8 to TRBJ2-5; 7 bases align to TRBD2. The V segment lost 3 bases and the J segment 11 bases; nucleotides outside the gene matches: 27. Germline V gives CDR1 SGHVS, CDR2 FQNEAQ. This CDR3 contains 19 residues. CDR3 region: CASSFRAREIRSSYNEQYF. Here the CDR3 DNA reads TGTGCCAGCAGCTTCCGTGCGCGGGAGATTCGCAGCTCCTACAATGAGCAGTACTTC.

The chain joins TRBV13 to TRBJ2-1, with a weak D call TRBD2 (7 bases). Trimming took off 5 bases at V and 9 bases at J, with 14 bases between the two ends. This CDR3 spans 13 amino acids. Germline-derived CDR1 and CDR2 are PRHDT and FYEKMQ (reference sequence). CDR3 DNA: TGTGCCAGCAGCCTGGGAGGGGGGATTGAGCAGTTCTTC. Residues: CASSLGGGIEQFF.

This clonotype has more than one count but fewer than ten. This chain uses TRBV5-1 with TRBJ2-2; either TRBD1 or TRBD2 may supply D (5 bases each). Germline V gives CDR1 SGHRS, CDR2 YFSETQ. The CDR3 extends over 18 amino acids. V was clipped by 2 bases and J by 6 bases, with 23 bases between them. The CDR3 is CASSFRDRLTVVAGELFF. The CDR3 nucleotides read TGCGCCAGCAGCTTCCGGGACCGACTAACTGTAGTGGCCGGGGAGCTGTTTTTT.

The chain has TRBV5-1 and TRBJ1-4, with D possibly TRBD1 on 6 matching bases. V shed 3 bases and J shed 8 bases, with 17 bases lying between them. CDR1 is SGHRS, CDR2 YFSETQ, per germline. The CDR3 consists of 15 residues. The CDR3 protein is CASSWGALQEEKLFF. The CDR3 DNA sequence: TGCGCCAGCAGCTGGGGGGCCCTGCAGGAGGAAAAACTGTTTTTT.

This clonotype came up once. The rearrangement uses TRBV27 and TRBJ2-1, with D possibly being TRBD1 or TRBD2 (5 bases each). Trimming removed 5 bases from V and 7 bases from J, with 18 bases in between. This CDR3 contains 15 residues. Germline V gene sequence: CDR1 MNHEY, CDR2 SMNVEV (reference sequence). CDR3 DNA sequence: TGTGCCAGCAGTATACGAGGGGACCGTACGAATGAGCAGTTCTTC. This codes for CASSIRGDRTNEQFF.

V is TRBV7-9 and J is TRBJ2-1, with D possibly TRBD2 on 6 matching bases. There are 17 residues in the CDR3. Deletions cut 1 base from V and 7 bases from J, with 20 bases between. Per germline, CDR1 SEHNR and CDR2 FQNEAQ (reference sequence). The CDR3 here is CASSLVSGTHPANEQFF. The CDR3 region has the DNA TGTGCCAGCAGCTTAGTCTCGGGGACTCACCCGGCGAATGAGCAGTTCTTC.

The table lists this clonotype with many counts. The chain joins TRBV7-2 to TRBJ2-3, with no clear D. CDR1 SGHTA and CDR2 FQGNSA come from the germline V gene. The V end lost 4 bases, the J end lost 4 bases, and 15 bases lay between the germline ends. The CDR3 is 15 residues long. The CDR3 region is CASSSQPLDADTQYF. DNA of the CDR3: TGTGCCAGCAGCTCCCAGCCCCTAGATGCAGATACGCAGTATTTT.

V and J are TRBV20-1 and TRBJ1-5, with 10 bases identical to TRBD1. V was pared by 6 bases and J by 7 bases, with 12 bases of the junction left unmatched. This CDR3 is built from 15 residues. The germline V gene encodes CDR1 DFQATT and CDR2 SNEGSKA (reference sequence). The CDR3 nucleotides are TGCAGTGCCAGTCAGGGACAGGGGTCCCGGCAGCCCCAGCATTTT. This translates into CSASQGQGSRQPQHF.

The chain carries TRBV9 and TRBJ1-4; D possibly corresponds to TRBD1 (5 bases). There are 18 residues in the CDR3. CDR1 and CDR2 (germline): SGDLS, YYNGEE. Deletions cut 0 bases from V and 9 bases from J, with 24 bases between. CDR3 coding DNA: TGTGCCAGCAGCGTAGGACGGGGGGGACGGATTGCAACTAAAAAACTGTTTTTT. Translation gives CASSVGRGGRIATKKLFF.

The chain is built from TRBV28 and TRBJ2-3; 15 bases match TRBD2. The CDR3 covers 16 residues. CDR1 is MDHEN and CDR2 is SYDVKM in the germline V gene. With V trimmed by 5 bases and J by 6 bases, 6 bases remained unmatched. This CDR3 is CASSGRTSGRADTQYF. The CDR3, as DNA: TGTGCCAGCAGTGGACGGACTAGCGGGAGGGCGGATACGCAGTATTTT.

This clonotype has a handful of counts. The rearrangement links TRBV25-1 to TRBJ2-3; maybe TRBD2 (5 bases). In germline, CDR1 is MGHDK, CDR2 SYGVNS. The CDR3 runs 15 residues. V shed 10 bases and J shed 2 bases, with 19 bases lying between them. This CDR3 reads CATGGPFLITDTQYF. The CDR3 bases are TGTGCCACCGGAGGCCCATTCTTGATCACAGATACGCAGTATTTT.

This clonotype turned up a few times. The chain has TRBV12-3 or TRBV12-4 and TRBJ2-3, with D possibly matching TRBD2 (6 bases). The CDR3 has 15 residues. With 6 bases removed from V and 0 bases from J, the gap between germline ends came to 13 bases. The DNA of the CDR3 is TGTGCCAGCAGCCGGGGACTTACTAGCACAGATACGCAGTATTTT. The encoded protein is CASSRGLTSTDTQYF.

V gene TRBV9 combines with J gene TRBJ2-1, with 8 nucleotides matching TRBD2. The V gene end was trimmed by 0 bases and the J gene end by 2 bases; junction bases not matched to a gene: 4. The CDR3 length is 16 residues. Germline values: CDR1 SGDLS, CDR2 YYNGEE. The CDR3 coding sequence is TGTGCCAGCAGCGTAGGGGGTAGCGGGACCTACAATGAGCAGTTCTTC. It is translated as CASSVGGSGTYNEQFF.

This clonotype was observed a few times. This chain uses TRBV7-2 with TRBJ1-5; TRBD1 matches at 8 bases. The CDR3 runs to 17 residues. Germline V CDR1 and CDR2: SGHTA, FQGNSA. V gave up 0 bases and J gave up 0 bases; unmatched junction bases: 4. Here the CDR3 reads CASSLAGDRYSNQPQHF. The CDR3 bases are TGTGCCAGCAGCTTAGCGGGGGACAGGTATAGCAATCAGCCCCAGCATTTT.